The clone carrying this TCR beta chain was seen just once. The antigen is not known. The junction and the germline gene differ at one end; a read error may be behind it. The sample belongs to a study of T cells in Graves' hyperthyroidism and ophthalmopathy. Broader study findings: The model's output predicted ophthalmopathy at a median of approximately 6.5 months prior to onset.

Germline V lookup: CDR1 LNHDA, CDR2 SQIVND (reference sequence). The CDR3 has 16 residues. The CDR3 regions of TCR beta were amplified from RNA transcripts. During a first-round RT-PCR of the TCR CDR3, the HTBI primer set was used. Each CDR3 protein is one row after TCRdb ran MiXCR on the multiplex PCR reads. This table has approximately 570,000 distinct CDR3 sequences, 15% to 20% appearing once. The sample was blood. The J gene is TRBJ2-1, the V gene TRBV19, with a possible D match to TRBD2 (6 bases). The TCR originated in a man between 35 and 55 years old with Graves' ophthalmopathy. CDR3 in DNA: TGTGCCAGTAGTATCTACCCGGGGACTTCCTCCAATGAGCAGTTCTTC. Translated, it gives CASSIYPGTSSNEQFF.